This T cell receptor (beta chain) was captured in a study of Ad26.COV2.S vaccination and SARS-CoV-2 variants. Study-level information: Ad26.COV2.S, an intramuscular injection, was given once or twice 56 days apart. Overall study results and limits: Vaccinees displayed broader spike-specific TCR repertoires than placebo recipients. Post-vaccination breadth of spike-specific CD8+ and CD4+ T cell responses was reportedly substantial.

About this clone itself: Its antigen is unknown.

Treatment meaning: over 15 received Ad26.COV2.S at low or high dose, single or two shots; about 5 received placebo; per-sample allocation not given. At day 63 after the first vaccine or placebo injection, samples were drawn. Method: immunoSEQ multiplex PCR; TCRdb's copy keeps in-frame clones and lacks some. The table has fewer than 500,000 clones, about 93% seen once. The CDR3 has 16 amino acids. CDR1 and CDR2 from the germline V gene are DFQATT and SNEGSKA (reference sequence). The V segment lost 3 bases and the J segment 3 bases; nucleotides outside the gene matches: 11. The TCR comes from a person between 18 and 60 years old who received the Ad26.COV2.S COVID-19 vaccine or a placebo. The chain uses TRBV20-1 and TRBJ2-1; 7 bases are a match to TRBD2. The source material was peripheral blood, sampled in a trial of Ad26.COV2.S vaccine versus placebo. CDR3 bases: TGCAGTGCTAGTGGGACGCGGGGGTTGAGCTACAATGAGCAGTTCTTC. Its translation is CSASGTRGLSYNEQFF.